This T cell receptor beta chain was captured in a study of response to subunit inactivated influenza vaccine. TCRdb processed the RT-PCR reads anew with MiXCR; each CDR3 protein has one entry. The table records 530,000 or so distinct CDR3 sequences, approximately 24% of them present only once. This clonotype was recorded a few times. The antigen remains unidentified. Study conclusions and caveats: With each seasonal influenza vaccination, the authors suggested, few new T cells are recruited.

The starting material was CD4+ T cells sorted from PBMCs, obtained roughly 5 days after vaccination. The sequence derives from a man aged 45-60 years who received an inactivated influenza vaccine.

This CDR3 is CASRQDSHNEQFF. CDR3 bases: TGTGCCAGCAGACAGGACAGTCACAATGAGCAGTTCTTC. The rearrangement links TRBV5-6 to TRBJ2-1, with D possibly TRBD1 on 6 matching bases. The V and J ends lost 5 bases and 5 bases respectively, with 11 bases between them. Germline V gives CDR1 SGHDT, CDR2 YYEEEE. CDR3 length: 13 residues.